This T cell receptor (beta chain) appears in the sequencing data of a study of blood T cells in healthy people across ages. The study's findings and limits: Naive CD4+ cell counts and diversity both ran higher in long-lived than in aged donors. Estimated diversity that came from one million T cells was considered an underestimate.

The germline CDR1 and CDR2 sequences are MGHRA and YSYEKL. The CDR3 extends over 21 amino acids. The V segment lost 0 bases and the J segment 0 bases; nucleotides outside the gene matches: 9. Drawing of peripheral blood yielded roughly 9.8 milliliters from each donor. Researchers report isolating at least 6 million PBMCs per sample. With respect to this clonotype: The antigen is not known.

A second roughly 7 to 12 cycle PCR used barcoded and J-beta primers. A single record per CDR3 protein comes from TCRdb applying MiXCR to the 5' RACE reads. The sample gives 890,000 or so distinct CDR3 sequences, 62% of which show up once; about 30% is in the top ten. Sample: blood. The clonotype was recovered from a man in his thirties or forties in good health. The rearrangement joins TRBV4-1 to TRBJ2-1, with 15 bases matching TRBD2. CDR3 nucleotide sequence: TGCGCCAGCAGCCAAGATCGTAGCGGACTAGCGGGGGGGCACTCCTACAATGAGCAGTTCTTC. Residues: CASSQDRSGLAGGHSYNEQFF.